This is a list of T cell receptor beta chains from one sample in a study of T cell changes during pregnancy in multiple sclerosis. Method: immunoSEQ multiplex PCR; TCRdb's copy keeps in-frame clones and lacks some. The sample holds 65,000 to 85,000 clones, roughly 90% seen once. The material sequenced was peripheral blood, taken in the first trimester of pregnancy. Receptors were obtained from a female donor in good health, enrolled as a control in a pregnancy study. Each CDR3 is given with its conserved first and last residue. A D gene is named only where the DNA matches it firmly. Not every row has a clone size; where given, it reads once, few, many or a size class.

j_call: TRBJ1-3; clone_size: NA; d_call: TRBD1; v_call: TRBV14; cdr3_nt: TGTGCCAGCAGCCGGGACAGGGCTGGAAACACCATATATTTT; cdr3_aa: CASSRDRAGNTIYF
j_call: TRBJ1-6; clone_size: NA; d_call: NA; v_call: TRBV5-6; cdr3_nt: TGTGCCAGCAGCCCTACGGGGAATTCACCCCTCCACTTT; cdr3_aa: CASSPTGNSPLHF
j_call: TRBJ1-1; clone_size: NA; d_call: NA; v_call: TRBV6-5; cdr3_nt: TGTGCCAGCAGTTACTCGAATGGGCCGAACACTGAAGCTTTCTTT; cdr3_aa: CASSYSNGPNTEAFF
j_call: TRBJ1-2; clone_size: NA; d_call: NA; v_call: TRBV14; cdr3_nt: TGTGCCAGCAGCCAAGCAGGGTCTAGTGGCTACACCTTC; cdr3_aa: CASSQAGSSGYTF
j_call: TRBJ1-3; clone_size: NA; d_call: NA; v_call: TRBV7-9; cdr3_nt: TGTGCCAGCGGGAACAGGGTAGCTGGAAACACCATATATTTT; cdr3_aa: CASGNRVAGNTIYF
j_call: TRBJ2-2; clone_size: NA; d_call: TRBD1; v_call: TRBV19; cdr3_nt: TGTGCCAGTAGTCAAACCGGGACAGGGGGGACCGGGGAGCTGTTTTTT; cdr3_aa: CASSQTGTGGTGELFF
j_call: TRBJ2-3; clone_size: NA; d_call: NA; v_call: TRBV7-6; cdr3_nt: TGTGCCAGCAGCCATCGTGTTAAGGGGGTACCCACAGATACGCAGTATTTT; cdr3_aa: CASSHRVKGVPTDTQYF
j_call: TRBJ2-5; clone_size: NA; d_call: NA; v_call: TRBV7-2; cdr3_nt: TGTGCCAGCAGCCAGTCCGGACCGGGGGAGACCCAGTACTTC; cdr3_aa: CASSQSGPGETQYF
j_call: TRBJ2-2; clone_size: NA; d_call: TRBD1; v_call: TRBV9; cdr3_nt: TGTGCCAGCAGCGGGGGACAGACGAACACCGGGGAGCTGTTTTTT; cdr3_aa: CASSGGQTNTGELFF
j_call: TRBJ2-1; clone_size: NA; d_call: TRBD2; v_call: TRBV19; cdr3_nt: TGTGCCAGTAGCGCGGGGGCCTACAATGAGCAGTTCTTC; cdr3_aa: CASSAGAYNEQFF
j_call: TRBJ2-3; clone_size: NA; d_call: NA; v_call: TRBV7-2; cdr3_nt: TGTGCCAGCAGCTTATTGCCTTATCCTCGCGGCGGCACAGATACGCAGTATTTT; cdr3_aa: CASSLLPYPRGGTDTQYF
j_call: TRBJ1-1; clone_size: few; d_call: NA; v_call: TRBV5-1; cdr3_nt: TGCGCCAGCAGCTTGGCGAGGAACACTGAAGCTTTCTTT; cdr3_aa: CASSLARNTEAFF
j_call: TRBJ2-3; clone_size: NA; d_call: NA; v_call: TRBV5-6; cdr3_nt: TGTGCCAGCGGGAGTGGGATGACAGATACGCAGTATTTT; cdr3_aa: CASGSGMTDTQYF
j_call: TRBJ2-1; clone_size: NA; d_call: TRBD2; v_call: TRBV6-5; cdr3_nt: TGTGCCAGCAGTTCTAGACTAGCGGGAGGCTATGAGCAGTTCTTC; cdr3_aa: CASSSRLAGGYEQFF
j_call: TRBJ2-3; clone_size: NA; d_call: TRBD2; v_call: TRBV5-1; cdr3_nt: TGCGCCAGCAGCGGGACTAGCGGGCCAGATACGCAGTATTTT; cdr3_aa: CASSGTSGPDTQYF
j_call: TRBJ1-5; clone_size: once; d_call: TRBD1; v_call: TRBV12-5; cdr3_nt: TGTGCTAGTGGTTTCGTGGGGGGCAGGGGGTCGGTGCAGCCCCAGCATTTT; cdr3_aa: CASGFVGGRGSVQPQHF
j_call: TRBJ2-3; clone_size: NA; d_call: TRBD1; v_call: TRBV6-5; cdr3_nt: TGTGCCAGCAGTTACGACAGGGGGCCCACAGATACGCAGTATTTT; cdr3_aa: CASSYDRGPTDTQYF
j_call: TRBJ2-1; clone_size: NA; d_call: TRBD1; v_call: TRBV7-8; cdr3_nt: TGTGCCAGCAGCTTAACAGGGGCGTTTTACAATGAGCAGTTCTTC; cdr3_aa: CASSLTGAFYNEQFF
j_call: TRBJ1-5; clone_size: NA; d_call: NA; v_call: TRBV19; cdr3_nt: TGTGCCAGTAGTATGGCAGGGGATCATCAGCCCCAGCATTTT; cdr3_aa: CASSMAGDHQPQHF
j_call: TRBJ2-5; clone_size: NA; d_call: NA; v_call: TRBV7-9; cdr3_nt: TGTGCCAGCAGCTTGATGTCTGCGCGTTCAGAGACCCAGTACTTC; cdr3_aa: CASSLMSARSETQYF
j_call: TRBJ1-2; clone_size: NA; d_call: TRBD1; v_call: TRBV5-6; cdr3_nt: TGTGCCAGCAGTCTTCGACAGGGCCATGGCTACACCTTC; cdr3_aa: CASSLRQGHGYTF
j_call: TRBJ2-2; clone_size: NA; d_call: NA; v_call: TRBV2; cdr3_nt: TGTGCCAGCAGTGAAGCCTTGTCGGGGTCCGGCACCGGGGAGCTGTTTTTT; cdr3_aa: CASSEALSGSGTGELFF
j_call: TRBJ1-6; clone_size: NA; d_call: NA; v_call: TRBV19; cdr3_nt: TGTGCCAGTATGGCCCAGGGTAATTCACCCCTCCACTTT; cdr3_aa: CASMAQGNSPLHF
j_call: TRBJ1-3; clone_size: once; d_call: NA; v_call: TRBV10-2; cdr3_nt: TGCGCCACCCTGGCACCCGACAGAAACTCTGGAAACACCATATATTTT; cdr3_aa: CATLAPDRNSGNTIYF
j_call: TRBJ2-5; clone_size: NA; d_call: NA; v_call: TRBV4-2; cdr3_nt: TGTGCCAGCAGCCAAGATCGAGGGTACCAAGAGACCCAGTACTTC; cdr3_aa: CASSQDRGYQETQYF